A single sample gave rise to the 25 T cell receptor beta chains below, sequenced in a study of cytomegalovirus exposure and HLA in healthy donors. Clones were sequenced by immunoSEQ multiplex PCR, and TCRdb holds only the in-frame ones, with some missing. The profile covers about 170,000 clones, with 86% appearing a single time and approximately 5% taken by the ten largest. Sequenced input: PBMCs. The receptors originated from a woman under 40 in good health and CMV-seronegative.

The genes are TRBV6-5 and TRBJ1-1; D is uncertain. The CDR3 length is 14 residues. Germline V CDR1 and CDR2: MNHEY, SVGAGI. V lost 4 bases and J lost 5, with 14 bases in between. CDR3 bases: TGTGCCAGCAGTTTGGCCGGTGGTGGTACTGAAGCTTTCTTT. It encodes CASSLAGGGTEAFF.

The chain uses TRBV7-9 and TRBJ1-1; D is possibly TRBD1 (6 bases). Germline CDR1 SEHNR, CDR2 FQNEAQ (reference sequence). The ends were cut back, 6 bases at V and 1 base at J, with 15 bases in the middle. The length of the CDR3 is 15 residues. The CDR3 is CASSTVAGANTEAFF. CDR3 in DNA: TGTGCCAGCAGTACCGTCGCAGGGGCGAACACTGAAGCTTTCTTT.

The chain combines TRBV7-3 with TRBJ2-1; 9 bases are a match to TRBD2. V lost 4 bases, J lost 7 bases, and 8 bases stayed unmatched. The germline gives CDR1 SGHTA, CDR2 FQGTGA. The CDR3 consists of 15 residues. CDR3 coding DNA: TGTGCCAGCAGCTCTATAGCGGGGGCGTGGAATGAGCAGTTCTTC. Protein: CASSSIAGAWNEQFF.

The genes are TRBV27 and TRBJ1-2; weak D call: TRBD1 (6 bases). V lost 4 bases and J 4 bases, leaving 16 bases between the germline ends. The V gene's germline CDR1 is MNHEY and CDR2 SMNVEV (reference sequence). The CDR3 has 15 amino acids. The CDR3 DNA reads TGTGCCAGCAGTTCGTACCCGGGACAAGTCTATGGCTACACCTTC. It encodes CASSSYPGQVYGYTF.

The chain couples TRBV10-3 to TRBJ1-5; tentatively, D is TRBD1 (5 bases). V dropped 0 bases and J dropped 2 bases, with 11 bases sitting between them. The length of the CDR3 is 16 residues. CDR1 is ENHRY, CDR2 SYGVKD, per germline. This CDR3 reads CAISESGVSGNQPQHF. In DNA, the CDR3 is TGTGCCATCAGTGAGTCGGGGGTCTCCGGCAATCAGCCCCAGCATTTT.

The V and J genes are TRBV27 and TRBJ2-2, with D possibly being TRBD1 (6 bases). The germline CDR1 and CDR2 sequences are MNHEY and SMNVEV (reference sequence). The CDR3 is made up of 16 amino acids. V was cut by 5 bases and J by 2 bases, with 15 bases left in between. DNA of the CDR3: TGTGCCAGCAGTCCCCGACAGGCAATAAACACCGGGGAGCTGTTTTTT. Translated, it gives CASSPRQAINTGELFF.

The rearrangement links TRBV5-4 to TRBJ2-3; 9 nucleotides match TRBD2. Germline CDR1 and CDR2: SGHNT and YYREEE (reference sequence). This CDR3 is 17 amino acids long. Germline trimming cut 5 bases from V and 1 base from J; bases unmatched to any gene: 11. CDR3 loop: CASRDNQREARTDTQYF. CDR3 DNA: TGTGCCAGCAGGGACAACCAGCGGGAGGCCCGCACAGATACGCAGTATTTT.

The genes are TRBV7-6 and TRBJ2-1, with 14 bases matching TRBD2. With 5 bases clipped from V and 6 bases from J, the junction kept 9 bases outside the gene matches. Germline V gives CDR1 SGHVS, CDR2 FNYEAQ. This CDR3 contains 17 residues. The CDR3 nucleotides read TGTGCCAGCAGCCACAGCTCCGGGACTAGCGGGAGCAATGAGCAGTTCTTC. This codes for CASSHSSGTSGSNEQFF.

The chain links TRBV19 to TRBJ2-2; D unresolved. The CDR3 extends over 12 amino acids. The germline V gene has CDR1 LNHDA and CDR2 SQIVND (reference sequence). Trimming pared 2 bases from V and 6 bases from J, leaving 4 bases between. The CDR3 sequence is CASSIIAGELFF. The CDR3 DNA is TGTGCCAGTAGTATAATTGCCGGGGAGCTGTTTTTT.

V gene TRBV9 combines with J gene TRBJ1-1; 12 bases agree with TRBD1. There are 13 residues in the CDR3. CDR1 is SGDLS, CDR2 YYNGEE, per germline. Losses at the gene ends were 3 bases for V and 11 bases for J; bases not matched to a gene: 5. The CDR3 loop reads CASSAGTGGTAFF. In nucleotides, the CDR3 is TGTGCCAGCAGCGCCGGGACAGGGGGCACCGCTTTCTTT.

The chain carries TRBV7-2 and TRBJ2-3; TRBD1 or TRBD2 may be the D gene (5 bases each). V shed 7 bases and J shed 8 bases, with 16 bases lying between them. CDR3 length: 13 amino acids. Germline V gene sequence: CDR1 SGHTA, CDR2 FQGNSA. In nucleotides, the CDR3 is TGTGCCAGCACCCGGGGACCCCGAAGTACGCAGTATTTT. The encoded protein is CASTRGPRSTQYF.

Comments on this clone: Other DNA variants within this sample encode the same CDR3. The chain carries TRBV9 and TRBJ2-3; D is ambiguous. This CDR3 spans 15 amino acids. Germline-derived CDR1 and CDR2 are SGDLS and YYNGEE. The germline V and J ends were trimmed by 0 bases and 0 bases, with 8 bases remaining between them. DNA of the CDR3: TGTGCCAGCAGCGTAGTGGGAACTAGCACAGATACGCAGTATTTT. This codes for CASSVVGTSTDTQYF.

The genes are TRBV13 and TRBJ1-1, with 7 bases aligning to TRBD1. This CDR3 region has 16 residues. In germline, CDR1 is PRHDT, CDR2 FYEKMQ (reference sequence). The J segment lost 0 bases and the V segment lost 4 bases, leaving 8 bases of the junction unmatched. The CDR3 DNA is TGTGCCAGCAGCTCGTTACAGGGGTGGGTGAACACTGAAGCTTTCTTT. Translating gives CASSSLQGWVNTEAFF.

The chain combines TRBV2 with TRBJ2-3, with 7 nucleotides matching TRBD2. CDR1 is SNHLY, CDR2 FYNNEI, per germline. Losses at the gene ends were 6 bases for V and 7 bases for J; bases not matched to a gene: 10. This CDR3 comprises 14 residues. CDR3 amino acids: CASSYEREGHTQYF. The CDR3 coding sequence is TGTGCCAGCAGCTATGAAAGGGAGGGGCATACGCAGTATTTT. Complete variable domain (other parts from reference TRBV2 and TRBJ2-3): EPEVTQTPSHQVTQMGQEVILRCVPISNHLYFYWYRQILGQKVEFLVSFYNNEISEKSEIFDDQFSVERPDGSNFTLKIRSTKLEDSAMYFCASSYEREGHTQYFGPGTRLTVL.

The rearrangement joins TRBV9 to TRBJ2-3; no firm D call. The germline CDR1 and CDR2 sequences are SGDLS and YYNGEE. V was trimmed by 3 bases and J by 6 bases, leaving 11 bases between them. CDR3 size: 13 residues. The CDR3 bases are TGTGCCAGCAGCGACGGACGTGCTGATACGCAGTATTTT. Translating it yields CASSDGRADTQYF.

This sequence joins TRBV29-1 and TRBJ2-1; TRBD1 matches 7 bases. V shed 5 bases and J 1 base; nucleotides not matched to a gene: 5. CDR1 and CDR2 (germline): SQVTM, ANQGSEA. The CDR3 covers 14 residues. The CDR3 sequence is CSVQYRGSYNEQFF. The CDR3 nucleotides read TGCAGCGTTCAGTACAGGGGTTCCTACAATGAGCAGTTCTTC.

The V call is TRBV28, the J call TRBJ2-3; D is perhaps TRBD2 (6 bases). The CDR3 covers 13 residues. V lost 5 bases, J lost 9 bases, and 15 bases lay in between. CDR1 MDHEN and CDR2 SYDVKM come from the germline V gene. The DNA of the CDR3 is TGTGCCAGCAGTCTAACTAGCAAAGGAACGCAGTATTTT. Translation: CASSLTSKGTQYF.

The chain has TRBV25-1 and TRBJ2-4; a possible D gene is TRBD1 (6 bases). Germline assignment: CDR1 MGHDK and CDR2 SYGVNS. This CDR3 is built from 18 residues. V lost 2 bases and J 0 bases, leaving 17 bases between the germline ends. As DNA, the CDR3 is TGTGCCAGCAGTGAAATTGAGGGGGAGACCGTAGCCAAAAACATTCAGTACTTC. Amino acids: CASSEIEGETVAKNIQYF.

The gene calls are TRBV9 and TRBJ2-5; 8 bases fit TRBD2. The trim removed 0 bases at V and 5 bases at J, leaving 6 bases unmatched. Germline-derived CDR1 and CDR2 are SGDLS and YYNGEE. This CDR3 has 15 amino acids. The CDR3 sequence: CASSVVGGGRETQYF. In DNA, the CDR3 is TGTGCCAGCAGCGTAGTAGGCGGGGGGAGGGAGACCCAGTACTTC.

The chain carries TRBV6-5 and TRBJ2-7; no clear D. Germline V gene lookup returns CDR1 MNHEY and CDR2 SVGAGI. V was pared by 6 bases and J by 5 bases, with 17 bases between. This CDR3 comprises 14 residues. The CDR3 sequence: CASSPKPRWDEQYF. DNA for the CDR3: TGTGCCAGCAGCCCGAAGCCACGTTGGGACGAGCAGTACTTC.

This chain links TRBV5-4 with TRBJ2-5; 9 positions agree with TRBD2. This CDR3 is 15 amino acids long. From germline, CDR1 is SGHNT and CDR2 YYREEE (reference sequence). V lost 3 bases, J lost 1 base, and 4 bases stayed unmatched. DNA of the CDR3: TGTGCCAGCAGCTCCGGGACTAGCAGCCAAGAGACCCAGTACTTC. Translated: CASSSGTSSQETQYF. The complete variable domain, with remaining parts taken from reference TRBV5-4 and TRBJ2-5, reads ETGVTQSPTHLIKTRGQQVTLRCSSQSGHNTVSWYQQALGQGPQFIFQYYREEENGRGNFPPRFSGLQFPNYSSELNVNALELDDSALYLCASSSGTSSQETQYFGPGTRLLVL.

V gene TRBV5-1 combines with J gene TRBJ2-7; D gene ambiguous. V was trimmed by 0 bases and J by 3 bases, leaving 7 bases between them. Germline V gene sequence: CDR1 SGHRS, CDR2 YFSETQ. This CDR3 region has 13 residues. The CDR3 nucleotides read TGCGCCAGCAGCTTGGATTCTCTCTACGAGCAGTACTTC. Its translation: CASSLDSLYEQYF.

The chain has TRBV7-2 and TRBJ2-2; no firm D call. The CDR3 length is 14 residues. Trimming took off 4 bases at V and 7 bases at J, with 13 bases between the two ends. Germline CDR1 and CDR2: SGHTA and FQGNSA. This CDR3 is CASSSRPSGGELFF. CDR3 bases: TGTGCCAGCAGCTCCAGACCTTCAGGCGGGGAGCTGTTTTTT.

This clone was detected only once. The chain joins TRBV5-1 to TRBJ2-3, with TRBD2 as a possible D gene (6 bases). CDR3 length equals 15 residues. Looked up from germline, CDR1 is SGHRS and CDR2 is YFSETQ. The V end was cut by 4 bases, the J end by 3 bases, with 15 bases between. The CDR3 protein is CASSAWDLGTDTQYF. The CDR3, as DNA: TGCGCCAGCAGCGCGTGGGACTTAGGGACAGATACGCAGTATTTT.

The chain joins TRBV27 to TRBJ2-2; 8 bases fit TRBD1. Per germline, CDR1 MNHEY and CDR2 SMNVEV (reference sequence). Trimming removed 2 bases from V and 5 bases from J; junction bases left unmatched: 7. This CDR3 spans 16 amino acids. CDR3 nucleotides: TGTGCCAGCAGTTTAAGGGGGACAGGCGGAACCGGGGAGCTGTTTTTT. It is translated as CASSLRGTGGTGELFF.